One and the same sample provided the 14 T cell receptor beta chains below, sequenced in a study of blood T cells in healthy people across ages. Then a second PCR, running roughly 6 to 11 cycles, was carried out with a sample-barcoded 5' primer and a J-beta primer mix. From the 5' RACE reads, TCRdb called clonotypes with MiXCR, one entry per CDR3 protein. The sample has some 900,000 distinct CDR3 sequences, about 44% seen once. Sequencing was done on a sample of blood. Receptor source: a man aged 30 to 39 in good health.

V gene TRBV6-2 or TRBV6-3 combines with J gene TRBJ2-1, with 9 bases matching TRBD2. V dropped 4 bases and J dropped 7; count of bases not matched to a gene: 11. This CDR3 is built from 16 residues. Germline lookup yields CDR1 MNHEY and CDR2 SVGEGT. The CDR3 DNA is TGTGCCAGCAGTTCCTCAGGTGGCCTAGCGGGGAATGAGCAGTTCTTC. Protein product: CASSSSGGLAGNEQFF.

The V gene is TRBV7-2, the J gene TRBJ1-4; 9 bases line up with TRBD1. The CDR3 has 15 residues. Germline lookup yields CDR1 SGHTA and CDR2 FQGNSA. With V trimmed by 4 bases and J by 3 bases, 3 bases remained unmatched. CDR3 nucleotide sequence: TGTGCCAGCAGCTCACAGGGGGCTCCTAATGAAAAACTGTTTTTT. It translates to CASSSQGAPNEKLFF.

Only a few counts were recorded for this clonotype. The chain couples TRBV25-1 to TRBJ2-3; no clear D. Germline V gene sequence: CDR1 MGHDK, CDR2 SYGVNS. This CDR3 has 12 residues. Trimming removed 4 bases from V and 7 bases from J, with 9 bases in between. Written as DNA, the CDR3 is TGTGCCAGCAGTGCCATAATAAATACGCAGTATTTT. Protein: CASSAIINTQYF. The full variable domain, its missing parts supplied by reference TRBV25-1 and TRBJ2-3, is EADIYQTPRYLVIGTGKKITLECSQTMGHDKMYWYQQDPGMELHLIHYSYGVNSTEKGDLSSESTVSRIRTEHFPLTLESARPSHTSQYLCASSAIINTQYFGPGTRLTVL.

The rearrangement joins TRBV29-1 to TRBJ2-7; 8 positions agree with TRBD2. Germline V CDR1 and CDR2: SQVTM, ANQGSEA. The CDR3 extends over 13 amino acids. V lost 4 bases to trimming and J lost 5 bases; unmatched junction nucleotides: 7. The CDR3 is CSVAPAGVHEQYF. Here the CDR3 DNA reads TGCAGCGTTGCCCCAGCGGGGGTCCACGAGCAGTACTTC.

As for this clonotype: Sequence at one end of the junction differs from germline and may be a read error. As DNA, the CDR3 is TGTGCCGGCAGTGACCAAATTCGGGGCGAGCAGTACTTC. As protein: CAGSDQIRGEQYF. The V call is TRBV6-1, the J call TRBJ2-4, with a possible D match to TRBD2 (5 bases). The last part of the DNA fits TRBJ2-7 better; the J call may be wrong. Germline lookup yields CDR1 MNHNS and CDR2 SASEGT. The CDR3 totals 13 residues.

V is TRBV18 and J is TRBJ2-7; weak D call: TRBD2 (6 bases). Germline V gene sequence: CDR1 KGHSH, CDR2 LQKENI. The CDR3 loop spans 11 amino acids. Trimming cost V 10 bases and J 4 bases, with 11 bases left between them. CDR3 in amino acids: CATGTLYEQYF. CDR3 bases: TGTGCCACCGGGACTTTGTACGAGCAGTACTTC.

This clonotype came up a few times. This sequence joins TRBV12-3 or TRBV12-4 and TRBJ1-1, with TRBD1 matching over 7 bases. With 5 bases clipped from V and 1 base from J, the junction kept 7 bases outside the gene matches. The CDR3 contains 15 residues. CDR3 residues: CASSRQGQTNTEAFF. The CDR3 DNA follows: TGTGCCAGCAGTCGGCAGGGACAGACGAACACTGAAGCTTTCTTT.

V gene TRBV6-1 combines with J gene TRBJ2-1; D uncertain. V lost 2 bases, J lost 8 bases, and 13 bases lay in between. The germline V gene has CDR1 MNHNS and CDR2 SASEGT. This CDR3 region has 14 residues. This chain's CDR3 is CASSERSFPDEQFF. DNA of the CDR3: TGTGCCAGCAGTGAAAGGTCTTTTCCGGATGAGCAGTTCTTC.

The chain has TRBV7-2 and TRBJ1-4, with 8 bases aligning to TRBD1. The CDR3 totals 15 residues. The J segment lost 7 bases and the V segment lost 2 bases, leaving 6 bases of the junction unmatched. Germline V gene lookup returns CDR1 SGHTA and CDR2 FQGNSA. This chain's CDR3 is CASSLPRQGSEKLFF. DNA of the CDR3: TGTGCCAGCAGCTTACCCCGACAGGGGAGTGAAAAACTGTTTTTT.

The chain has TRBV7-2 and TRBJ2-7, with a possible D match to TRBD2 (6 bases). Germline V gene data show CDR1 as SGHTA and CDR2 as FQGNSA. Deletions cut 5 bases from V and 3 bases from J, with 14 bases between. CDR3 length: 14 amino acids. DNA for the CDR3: TGTGCCAGCAGCGTCGGGGGAGATTACTACGAGCAGTACTTC. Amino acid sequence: CASSVGGDYYEQYF.

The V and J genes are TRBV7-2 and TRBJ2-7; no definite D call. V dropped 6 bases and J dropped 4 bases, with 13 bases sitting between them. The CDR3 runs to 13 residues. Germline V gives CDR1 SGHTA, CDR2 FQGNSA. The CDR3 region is CASRDNTAYEQYF. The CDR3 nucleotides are TGTGCCAGCAGGGATAATACGGCGTACGAGCAGTACTTC.

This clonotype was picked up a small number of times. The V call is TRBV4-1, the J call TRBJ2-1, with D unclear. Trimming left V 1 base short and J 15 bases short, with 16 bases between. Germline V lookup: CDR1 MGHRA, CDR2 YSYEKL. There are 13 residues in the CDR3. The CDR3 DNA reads TGCGCCAGCAGCCAAGTTTCCGGACGAGAGTGGTTCTTC. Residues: CASSQVSGREWFF.

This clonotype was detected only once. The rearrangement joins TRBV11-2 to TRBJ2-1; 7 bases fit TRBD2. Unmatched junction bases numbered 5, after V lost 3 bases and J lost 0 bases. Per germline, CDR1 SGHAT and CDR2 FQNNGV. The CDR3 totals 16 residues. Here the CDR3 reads CASSFIAGDSYNEQFF. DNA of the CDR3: TGTGCCAGCAGCTTCATCGCGGGGGACTCCTACAATGAGCAGTTCTTC. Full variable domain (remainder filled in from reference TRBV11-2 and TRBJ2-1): EAGVAQSPRYKIIEKRQSVAFWCNPISGHATLYWYQQILGQGPKLLIQFQNNGVVDDSQLPKDRFSAERLKGVDSTLKIQPAKLEDSAVYLCASSFIAGDSYNEQFFGPGTRLTVL.

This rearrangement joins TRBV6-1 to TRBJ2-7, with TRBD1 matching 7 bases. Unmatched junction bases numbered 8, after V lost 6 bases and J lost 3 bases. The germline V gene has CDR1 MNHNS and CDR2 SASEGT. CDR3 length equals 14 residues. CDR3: CASSRDRLIYEQYF. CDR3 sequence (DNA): TGTGCCAGCAGCCGGGACAGACTAATCTACGAGCAGTACTTC.